The following is a T cell receptor (beta chain) sequence with its context. The antigen is unknown. These data come from a study of shared clonotypes between healthy human individuals. Overall study: Serving as donors were a couple of women and three men, whose ages spanned 18 to 49.

Sorted-subset replicate PCR reactions were performed with approximately 190 ng DNA, corresponding to roughly 30,000 T cell genomes. This table comes from immunoSEQ multiplex PCR, and its TCRdb copy is limited to in-frame clones, with some not included. The sample holds over 700,000 clones, roughly 72% seen once. Trimming cost V 4 bases and J 6 bases; bases outside gene matches: 15. The CDR3 has 17 amino acids. Germline CDR1 and CDR2: SGHNT and YYREEE (reference sequence). Study observations and caveats: Memory subsets had estimated richness that was generally smaller than that of naive subsets. A small donor pool kept down the genetic and exposure-history diversity that was represented.

The chain couples TRBV5-4 to TRBJ2-1; TRBD2 agrees at 8 bases. Material for sequencing was memory CD4+ T cells sorted from blood. Documented subset: CD45RA-negative fraction. The sequence was collected from a woman in her 30s in good health. DNA for the CDR3: TGTGCCAGCAGCCTGGGGCGGGCCAGCGGGAGTTCCAATGAGCAGTTCTTC. It specifies CASSLGRASGSSNEQFF. The full variable domain, rest sourced from reference TRBV5-4 and TRBJ2-1, is ETGVTQSPTHLIKTRGQQVTLRCSSQSGHNTVSWYQQALGQGPQFIFQYYREEENGRGNFPPRFSGLQFPNYSSELNVNALELDDSALYLCASSLGRASGSSNEQFFGPGTRLTVL.